This T cell receptor (beta chain) was recovered during a study of cytomegalovirus exposure and HLA in healthy donors. About the study: The roughly 670 first-cohort repertoires shared a platform with the roughly 110 validation repertoires, as reported in a later analysis. Findings of the study overall: While the bulk of TCR sequences proved rare, some public TCRs turned up in many donors.

Concerning this clone itself: The antigen is unknown.

Germline CDR1 and CDR2: MDHEN and SYDVKM. V gave up 3 bases and J gave up 0 bases, with 11 bases separating them. CDR3 length: 15 amino acids. The table came from immunoSEQ multiplex PCR; TCRdb's copy has only in-frame clones and leaves some out. Here the sample spans about 240,000 clones, around 85% being singletons. The sequence was collected from a woman between 25 and 40 years old in good health and CMV-seropositive. Sequencing was done on a sample of PBMCs. The rearrangement uses TRBV28 and TRBJ1-2; D is unresolved. For the CDR3, the DNA is TGTGCCAGCAGTTTTAGGCTAGCTTCTAACTATGGCTACACCTTC. Protein: CASSFRLASNYGYTF.